This T cell receptor beta chain was identified during a study of identifying expanded T cells in peripheral blood (dated by TCRdb to the late 2010s). Study-wide context: Four technical replicates, made by sequencing separate aliquots from the same pool of genomic DNA, were compared pairwise. Beyond this particular receptor, the publication reports: In all healthy donors, the variance in clone template counts between samples taken roughly 14 days apart rose significantly as total template count increased. Between technical replicates the binomial model flagged around 1.2 differentially abundant clones, whereas over roughly two weeks the binomial model flagged about 15 and over about 4 weeks about 19. Across all healthy-donor time intervals, the beta-binomial model significantly lowered both the number of clones called differentially abundant and the false-positive rate. The authors expected that over much longer intervals, such as months to years, biological variance in healthy repertoires might increase even further.

The immunoSEQ Assay, which uses bias-controlled multiplex PCR amplification of genomic DNA, was used to profile TCRbeta CDR3 regions. Per the source publication's procedure: To quantify the absolute abundance of each unique TCRbeta CDR3 region, the sequences were collapsed and filtered. Differential abundance was tested with a binomial (Fisher-equivalent) model and with a beta-binomial model adding time-dependent variance fitted from healthy donors. Clones with fewer than 5 combined templates were excluded, and clones with Benjamini-Hochberg FDR below 0.01 were called differentially abundant. Beta-binomial variance was modeled as a function of total template count across the two samples using the form v = (b*log(k)+a)^2. TCRdb's version of the immuneACCESS table is confined to in-frame rearrangements and falls short of the full clone set. An unresolved V gene accounts for under half of the shortfall where checked; the remainder is of unknown origin. V, J and clone size were drawn from that table, and D and trimming were deduced from the DNA. This sample is represented by more than 45,000 clones; about 85% of them were singletons. The ten largest clonotypes hold approximately 15% of the sample.

No immune events such as infections were documented for the healthy donors during the collection period. Blood repertoires from healthy donors were used as a training cohort for calibrating time-dependent variance in a beta-binomial model of differential abundance of T-cell clones. There were some 10 healthy donors in the training cohort, of whom 3 were female and 7 were male. The donors were between about 29 and 64 years old, with an average age of approximately 46 years. Whole blood from each healthy donor was obtained from a commercial supplier and was collected at three time points about 15 days apart. For immunosequencing, genomic DNA was extracted from whole blood that had not been sorted. The germline V gene provides CDR1 SGHRS and CDR2 YFSETQ. Its CDR3 holds 15 amino acids, cysteine through phenylalanine. This entry keeps only the CDR3 DNA: 45 bases, framed from base 1. The V end loses 0 bases and the J end loses 0 bases, and a stretch of 10 bases separates them.

Points on this clone: The clone's antigen remains unknown. Within one base of it there is no much larger clone, and no base qualities were kept.

The sequence joins TRBV5-1 to TRBJ2-7; the D gene is perhaps TRBD2, from 6 matching bases. This clonotype originated in a person aged 18 to 75 in good health. Sequences were obtained from blood. The CDR3 is CASSLGGLASYEQYF. At the DNA level, the sequence is TGCGCCAGCAGCTTGGGGGGACTGGCCTCCTACGAGCAGTACTTC.